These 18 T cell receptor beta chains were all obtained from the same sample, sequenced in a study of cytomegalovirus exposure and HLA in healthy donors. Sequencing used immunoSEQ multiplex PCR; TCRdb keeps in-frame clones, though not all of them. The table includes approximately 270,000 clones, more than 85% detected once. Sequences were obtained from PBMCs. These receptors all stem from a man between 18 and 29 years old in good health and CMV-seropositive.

CDR3 nucleotides: TGTGCCAGCAGTTACTCTACGGGGGGAAGGGGAAACATTCAGTACTTC. This codes for CASSYSTGGRGNIQYF. The V gene is TRBV6-5, the J gene TRBJ2-4; TRBD2 matches 7 bases. Losses at the gene ends were 0 bases for V and 6 bases for J; bases not matched to a gene: 8. The CDR3 runs 16 residues. Germline-derived CDR1 and CDR2 are MNHEY and SVGAGI.

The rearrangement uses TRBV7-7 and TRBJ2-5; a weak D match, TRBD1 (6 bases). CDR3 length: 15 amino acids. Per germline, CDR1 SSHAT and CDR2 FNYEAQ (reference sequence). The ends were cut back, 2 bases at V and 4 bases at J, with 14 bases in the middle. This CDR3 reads CASSLPQTGTETQYF. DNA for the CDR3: TGTGCCAGCAGCTTACCCCAAACAGGGACAGAGACCCAGTACTTC.

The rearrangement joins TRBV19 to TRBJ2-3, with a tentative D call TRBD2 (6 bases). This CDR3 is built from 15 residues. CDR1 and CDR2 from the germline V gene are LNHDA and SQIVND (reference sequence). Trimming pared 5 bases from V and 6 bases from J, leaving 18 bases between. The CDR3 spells CASSPWPREQDTQYF. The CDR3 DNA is TGTGCCAGTAGTCCTTGGCCGCGGGAACAGGATACGCAGTATTTT. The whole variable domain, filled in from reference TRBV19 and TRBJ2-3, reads DGGITQSPKYLFRKEGQNVTLSCEQNLNHDAMYWYRQDPGQGLRLIYYSQIVNDFQKGDIAEGYSVSREKKESFPLTVTSAQKNPTAFYLCASSPWPREQDTQYFGPGTRLTVL.

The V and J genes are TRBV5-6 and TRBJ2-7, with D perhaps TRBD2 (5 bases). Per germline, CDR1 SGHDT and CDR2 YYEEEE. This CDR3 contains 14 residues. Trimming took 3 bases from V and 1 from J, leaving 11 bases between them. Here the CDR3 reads CASSSRGRSYEQYF. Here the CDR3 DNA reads TGTGCCAGCAGCTCCCGGGGTCGGTCCTACGAGCAGTACTTC.

The CDR3 nucleotides read TGTGCCAGCAGTAACAGGGAATCCACAGATACGCAGTATTTT. Its protein is CASSNRESTDTQYF. This chain joins TRBV28 and TRBJ2-3; D perhaps matches TRBD1 (6 bases). Trimming stripped 5 bases from V and 2 bases from J, with 11 bases between. Germline values: CDR1 MDHEN, CDR2 SYDVKM. The CDR3 contains 14 residues.

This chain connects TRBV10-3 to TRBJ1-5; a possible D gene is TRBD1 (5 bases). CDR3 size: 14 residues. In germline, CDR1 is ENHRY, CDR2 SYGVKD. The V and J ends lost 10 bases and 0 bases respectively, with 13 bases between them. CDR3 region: CATAQEPSNQPQHF. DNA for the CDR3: TGTGCCACCGCACAGGAACCTAGCAATCAGCCCCAGCATTTT.

CDR3 DNA: TGTGCCAGCAGCGCCGGGACAGGGACTAATGAAAAACTGTTTTTT. Amino acid sequence: CASSAGTGTNEKLFF. The chain joins TRBV6-1 to TRBJ1-4, with 9 bases matching TRBD1. CDR1 and CDR2 (germline): MNHNS, SASEGT. Trimming cost V 6 bases and J 2 bases; bases outside gene matches: 4. The length of the CDR3 is 15 residues.

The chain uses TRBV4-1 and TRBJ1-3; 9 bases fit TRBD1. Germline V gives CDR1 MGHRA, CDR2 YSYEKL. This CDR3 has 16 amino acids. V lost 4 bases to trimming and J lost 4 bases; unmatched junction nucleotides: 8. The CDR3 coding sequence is TGCGCCAGCAGCCTAGATAGGACAGGGGCAGGAAACACCATATATTTT. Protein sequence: CASSLDRTGAGNTIYF.

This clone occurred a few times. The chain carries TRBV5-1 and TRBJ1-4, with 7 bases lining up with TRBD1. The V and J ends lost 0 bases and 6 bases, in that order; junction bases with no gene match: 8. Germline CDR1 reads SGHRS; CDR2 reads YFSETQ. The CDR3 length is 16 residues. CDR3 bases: TGCGCCAGCAGCTTGGGATACAGGGGTGGGGATGAAAAACTGTTTTTT. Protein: CASSLGYRGGDEKLFF.

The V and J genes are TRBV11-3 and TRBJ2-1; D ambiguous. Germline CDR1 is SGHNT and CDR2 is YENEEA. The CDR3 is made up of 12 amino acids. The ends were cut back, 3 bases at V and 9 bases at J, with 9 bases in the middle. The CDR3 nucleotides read TGTGCCAGCAGCTTGTCCGAAGGTGAGCAGTTCTTC. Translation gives CASSLSEGEQFF. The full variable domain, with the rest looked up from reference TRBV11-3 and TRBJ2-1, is EAGVVQSPRYKIIEKKQPVAFWCNPISGHNTLYWYLQNLGQGPELLIRYENEEAVDDSQLPKDRFSAERLKGVDSTLKIQPAELGDSAVYLCASSLSEGEQFFGPGTRLTVL.

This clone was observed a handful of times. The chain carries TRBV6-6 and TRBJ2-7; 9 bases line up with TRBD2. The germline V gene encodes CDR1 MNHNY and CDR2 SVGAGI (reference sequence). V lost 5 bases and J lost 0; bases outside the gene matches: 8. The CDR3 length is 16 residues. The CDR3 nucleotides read TGTGCCAGCAGTATGGGACTAGCTTCTAGCTCCTACGAGCAGTACTTC. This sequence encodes CASSMGLASSSYEQYF.

The CDR3 here is CATSLDRVSGYTF. DNA of the CDR3: TGTGCCACCAGCTTGGACAGGGTGTCTGGCTACACCTTC. The genes are TRBV15 and TRBJ1-2; TRBD1 aligns across 8 bases. Looked up from germline, CDR1 is LNHNV and CDR2 is YYDKDF (reference sequence). Trimming took 5 bases from V and 7 from J; bases not matched to a gene: 6. The CDR3 extends over 13 amino acids.

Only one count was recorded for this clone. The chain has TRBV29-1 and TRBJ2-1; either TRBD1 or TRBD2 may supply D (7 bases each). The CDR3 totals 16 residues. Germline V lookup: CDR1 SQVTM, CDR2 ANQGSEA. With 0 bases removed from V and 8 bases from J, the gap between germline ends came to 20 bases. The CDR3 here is CSVEEGRGQFLDEQFF. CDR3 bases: TGCAGCGTTGAAGAAGGGAGGGGGCAGTTTCTGGATGAGCAGTTCTTC.

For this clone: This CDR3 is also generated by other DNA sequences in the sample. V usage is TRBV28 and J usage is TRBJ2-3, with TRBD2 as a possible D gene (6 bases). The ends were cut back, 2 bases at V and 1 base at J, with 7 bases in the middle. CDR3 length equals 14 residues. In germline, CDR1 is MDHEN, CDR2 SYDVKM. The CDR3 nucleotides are TGTGCCAGCAGTTTAGCGGGACGCACAGATACGCAGTATTTT. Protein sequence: CASSLAGRTDTQYF.

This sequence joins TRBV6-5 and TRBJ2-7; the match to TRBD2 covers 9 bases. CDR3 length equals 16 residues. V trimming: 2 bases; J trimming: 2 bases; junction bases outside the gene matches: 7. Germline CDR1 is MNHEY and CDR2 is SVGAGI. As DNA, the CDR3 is TGTGCCAGCAGTTACGGGCTAGCGGGACCCACCTACGAGCAGTACTTC. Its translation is CASSYGLAGPTYEQYF.

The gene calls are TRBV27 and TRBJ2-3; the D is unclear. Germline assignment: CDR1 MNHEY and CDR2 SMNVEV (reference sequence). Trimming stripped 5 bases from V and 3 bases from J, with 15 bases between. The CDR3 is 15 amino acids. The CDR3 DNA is TGTGCCAGCAGTCCTAGGCTCCGGAGTACAGATACGCAGTATTTT. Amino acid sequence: CASSPRLRSTDTQYF.

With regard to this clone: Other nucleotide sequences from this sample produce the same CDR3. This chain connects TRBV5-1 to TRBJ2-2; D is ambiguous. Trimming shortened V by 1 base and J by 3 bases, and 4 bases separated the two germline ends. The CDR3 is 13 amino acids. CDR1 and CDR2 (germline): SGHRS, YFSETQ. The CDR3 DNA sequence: TGCGCCAGCAGCTTGAGGGACACCGGGGAGCTGTTTTTT. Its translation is CASSLRDTGELFF.

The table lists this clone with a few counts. The chain's CDR3 is CASSGDNVNQPQHF. CDR3 DNA: TGTGCCAGCAGTGGGGACAACGTCAATCAGCCCCAGCATTTT. The genes are TRBV28 and TRBJ1-5; perhaps TRBD1 as D (6 bases). V was pared by 5 bases and J by 3 bases, with 11 bases between. There are 14 residues in the CDR3. The germline CDR1 and CDR2 sequences are MDHEN and SYDVKM. The full variable domain, with the rest looked up from reference TRBV28 and TRBJ1-5, is DVKVTQSSRYLVKRTGEKVFLECVQDMDHENMFWYRQDPGLGLRLIYFSYDVKMKEKGDIPEGYSVSREKKERFSLILESASTNQTSMYLCASSGDNVNQPQHFGDGTRLSIL.